This T cell receptor beta chain was retrieved from a study of blood T cell repertoires in COVID-19. About the research overall: There were acute and convalescent COVID-19 samples, and they came from the United States, Italy and Spain. PBMCs, B-cell-depleted T cells, or T cells provided the cDNA or gDNA that made up the material.

The germline CDR1 and CDR2 sequences are SNHLY and FYNNEI. Trimming pared 7 bases from V and 3 bases from J, leaving 12 bases between. The CDR3 runs to 13 residues. Produced via immunoSEQ multiplex PCR; TCRdb's table is partial and in-frame only. Of about 180,000 clones listed, roughly four fifths were seen once; the top ten hold under 10%. The sample taken for sequencing was peripheral blood. This sequence joins TRBV2 and TRBJ1-1, with D maybe TRBD1 (5 bases). This clonotype was sampled from a woman in her sixties or seventies with COVID-19, enrolled during active disease. The CDR3 sequence: CASTGREYTEAFF. The CDR3 bases are TGTGCCAGCACAGGGCGGGAGTACACTGAAGCTTTCTTT.